The TCR beta chain described here comes from a study of T cells in Graves' hyperthyroidism and ophthalmopathy. Findings and caveats of the study: Blood also contained most expanded thyroid clonotypes above 0.001. Stable hyperthyroidism was separated from ophthalmopathy by a model based on 13 V-J features.

V lost 3 bases to trimming and J lost 4 bases; unmatched junction nucleotides: 8. This CDR3 has 15 residues. Germline CDR1 is DFQATT and CDR2 is SNEGSKA (reference sequence). Comments on this clonotype: Its antigen is as yet unknown.

The study enrolled patients aged 18 to 65 with newly diagnosed hyperthyroidism of under 2 months' duration. Together with thyroid ultrasound, orbital computed tomography, serum thyroxine and TRAb, clinical symptoms were used for diagnoses. Regions amplified from RNA transcripts were the TCR beta CDR3 regions. TCR CDR3 underwent first-round RT-PCR with the HTBI primer set. TCRdb analysed the multiplex PCR reads with MiXCR anew, one entry per CDR3 protein. This repertoire shows some 560,000 distinct CDR3 sequences, around 15% found once; its top ten account for approximately 14%. The sequencing input was blood. This clonotype was sampled from a middle-aged woman with Graves' hyperthyroidism. This chain links TRBV20-1 with TRBJ2-1; 8 nucleotides align to TRBD1. Here the CDR3 reads CSASPTGARYNEQFF. The CDR3 region has the DNA TGCAGTGCTAGCCCGACAGGGGCCAGATACAATGAGCAGTTCTTC.